The T cell receptor beta chain under discussion was sequenced for a study of blood T cell repertoires in COVID-19. Study-level background: Researchers got acute and convalescent COVID-19 samples from the United States, Italy and Spain. From T cells, B-cell-depleted T cells, or PBMCs came the material, which was cDNA or gDNA.

In the original workflow: Amplification with reference gene primers provided the estimates of nucleated cell counts. TCRdb's table, derived via immunoSEQ multiplex PCR, lists solely in-frame clones and lacks some. V and J calls and clone size are as listed in that table; D and trimming were resolved from the DNA. The table includes roughly 230,000 clones, more than 65% detected once. The length of the CDR3 is 14 residues. In germline, CDR1 is MNHEY, CDR2 SVGAGI. The V gene lost 6 bases and the J gene lost 1 base, with 12 bases spanning the gap. Sequencing was done on a sample of peripheral blood. The TCR comes from a man aged 50-59 years with active or convalescent COVID-19. The chain couples TRBV6-5 to TRBJ1-1; no reliable D call. This chain's CDR3 is CASSLEGSNTEAFF. The CDR3 bases are TGTGCCAGCAGCCTGGAGGGATCGAACACTGAAGCTTTCTTT.